These T cell receptor beta chains were read from a single sample in a study of T cells expressing NK-cell markers. For each CDR3 protein, TCRdb gives one entry from its re-call of the 5' RACE reads, without DNA. The sample holds 200,000 to 300,000 distinct CDR3 sequences. Sample: blood T cells: a sorted CD56 or NKG2C T cell subset, CD4+ or CD8+ T cells, or bulk PBMC T cells (not recorded which). The receptors were gathered from a woman aged 18-69 years in good health. Both conserved end residues are part of each CDR3.

v_call	j_call	cdr3_aa
TRBV5-1	TRBJ2-6	CASSVMSSGANVLTF
TRBV5-1	TRBJ1-6	CASSLATGQRNSPLHF
TRBV20-1	TRBJ2-1	CSASRDSEQFF
TRBV7-2	TRBJ1-2	CASSLRGVTLGYTF
TRBV7-8	TRBJ2-1	CASSKTLAGLVGEQFF
TRBV18	TRBJ2-1	CASSATPSGKGEQFF
TRBV29-1	TRBJ2-7	CSVHDGISYEQYF
TRBV12-3/TRBV12-4	TRBJ1-1	CASSLGTGGNEAFF
TRBV7-3	TRBJ2-1	CASSLGSGVYNEQFF
TRBV6-1	TRBJ1-3	CASIPQGAVYTIYF
TRBV5-1	TRBJ2-3	CASSNPGLAGYRSDTQYF
TRBV12-3/TRBV12-4	TRBJ2-4	CASSPLLAQYF
TRBV11-2	TRBJ2-7	CASRMTSGSSYEQYF
TRBV6-1	TRBJ2-7	CASRPSASHSYEQYF
TRBV20-1	TRBJ2-7	CSARGPGTGRSFGPYEQYF
TRBV10-3	TRBJ2-5	CAISESRTQETQYF
TRBV7-2	TRBJ2-1	CASMGWGVGDNEQFF
TRBV6-2/TRBV6-3	TRBJ2-3	CASSPQKRDTQYF
TRBV18	TRBJ2-5	CASSPKKNSGAISAETQYF
TRBV12-3/TRBV12-4	TRBJ2-1	CASSFTGDEQFF
TRBV20-1	TRBJ2-3	CSARLAGGPGPTDTQYF
TRBV11-2	TRBJ2-7	CASSPSSGIPGEQYF
TRBV20-1	TRBJ2-6	CSAAGTTEHVLTF
TRBV29-1	TRBJ2-4	CSVGIQGGQYF
TRBV11-1	TRBJ1-2	CASSPRAPSPKGSYGYTF
TRBV19	TRBJ2-1	CASSIALGSGGKQFF
TRBV20-1	TRBJ1-2	CSASDPSGGYTF
TRBV7-2	TRBJ1-1	CASSLAVSGTEAFF
TRBV20-1	TRBJ2-1	CSARDHYYNEQFF
TRBV5-1	TRBJ1-3	CASSPGQGFSGNTIYF
TRBV20-1	TRBJ1-6	CSAGVQAYNSPLHF
TRBV7-2	TRBJ2-3	CASSLSPGLSGVGQYF
TRBV11-2	TRBJ1-5	CASSQGGQPQHF
TRBV20-1	TRBJ1-5	CSAAASGDQPQHF
TRBV7-2	TRBJ1-1	CASSLLGTGIMNTEAFF
TRBV4-3	TRBJ2-2	CASSQRRAPGELFF
TRBV5-1	TRBJ2-3	CASSRMDRGADTQYF
TRBV6-2/TRBV6-3	TRBJ2-2	CASRRDTQNTGELFF
TRBV6-5	TRBJ2-3	CASSYSVLAVQYF